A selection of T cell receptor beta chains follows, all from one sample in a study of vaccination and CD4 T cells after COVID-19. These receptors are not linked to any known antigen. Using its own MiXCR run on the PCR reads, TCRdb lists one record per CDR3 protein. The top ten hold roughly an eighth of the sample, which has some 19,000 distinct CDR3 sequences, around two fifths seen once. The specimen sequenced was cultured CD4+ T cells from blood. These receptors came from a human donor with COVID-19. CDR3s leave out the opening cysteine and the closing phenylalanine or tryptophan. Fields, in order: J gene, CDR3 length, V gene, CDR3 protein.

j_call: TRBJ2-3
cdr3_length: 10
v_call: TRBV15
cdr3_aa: ATSRAADTQY

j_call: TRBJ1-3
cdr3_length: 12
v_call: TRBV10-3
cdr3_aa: AISDPTKGNTIY

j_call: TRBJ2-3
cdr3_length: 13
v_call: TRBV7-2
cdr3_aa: ASSPSVPPTDTQY

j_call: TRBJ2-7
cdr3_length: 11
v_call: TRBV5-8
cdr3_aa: ANSLGPTYEQY

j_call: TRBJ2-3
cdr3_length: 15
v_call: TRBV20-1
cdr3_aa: SAQGASGGRGRDTQY

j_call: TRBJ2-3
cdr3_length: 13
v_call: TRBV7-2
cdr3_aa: ASNFRQGGADTQY

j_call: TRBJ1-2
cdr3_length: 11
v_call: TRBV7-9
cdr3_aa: ASSPGQIYGYT

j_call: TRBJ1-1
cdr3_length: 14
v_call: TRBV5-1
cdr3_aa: ASSLITGGSGTEAF

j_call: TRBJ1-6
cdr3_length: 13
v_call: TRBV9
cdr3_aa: ASSAQGQGNSPLH

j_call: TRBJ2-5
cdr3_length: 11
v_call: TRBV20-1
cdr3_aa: SARDWASETQY

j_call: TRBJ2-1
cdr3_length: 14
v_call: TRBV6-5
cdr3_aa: ASSYGGGRNYNEQF

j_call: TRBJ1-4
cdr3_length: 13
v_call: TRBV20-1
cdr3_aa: SARDDTLPNEKLF

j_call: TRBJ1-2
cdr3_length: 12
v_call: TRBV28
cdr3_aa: ASSLVHRGDGYT

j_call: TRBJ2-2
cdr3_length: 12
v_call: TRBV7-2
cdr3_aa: ASSFGPASGELF

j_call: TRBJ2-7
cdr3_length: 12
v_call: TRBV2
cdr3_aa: ASRVDRGTSEQY

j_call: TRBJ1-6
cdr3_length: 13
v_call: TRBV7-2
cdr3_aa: ASSPGVGFNSPLH

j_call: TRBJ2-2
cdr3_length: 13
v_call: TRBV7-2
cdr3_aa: ASSHGGKNTGELF

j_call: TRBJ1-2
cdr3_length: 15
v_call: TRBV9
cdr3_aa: ASSPTNGVGVNYGYT

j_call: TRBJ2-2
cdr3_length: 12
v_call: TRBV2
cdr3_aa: ASTRLAGTGELF

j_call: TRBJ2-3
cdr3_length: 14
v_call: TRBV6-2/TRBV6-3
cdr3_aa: ASSLDVSASTDTQY

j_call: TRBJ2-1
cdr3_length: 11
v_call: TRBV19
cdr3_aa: ATVGDRINEQL

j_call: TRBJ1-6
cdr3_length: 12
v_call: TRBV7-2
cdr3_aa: ASNPGQNHSPLH

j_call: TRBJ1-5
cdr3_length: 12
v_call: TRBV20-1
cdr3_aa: SAEYQGSNQPQH

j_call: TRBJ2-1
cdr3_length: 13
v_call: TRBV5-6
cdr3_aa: ASSLASGGAHEQF

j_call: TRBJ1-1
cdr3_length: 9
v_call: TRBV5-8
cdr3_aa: ASSFTGRAF

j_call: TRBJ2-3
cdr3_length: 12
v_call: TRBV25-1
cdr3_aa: ASSESRGRDTQY

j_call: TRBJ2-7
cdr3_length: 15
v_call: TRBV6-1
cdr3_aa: ASSEGLAGVRRDEQY

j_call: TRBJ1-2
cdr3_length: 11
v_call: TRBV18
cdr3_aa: ASSPTGIPGYT

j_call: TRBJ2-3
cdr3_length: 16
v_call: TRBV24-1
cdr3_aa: ATSDLSSSGFITDTQY

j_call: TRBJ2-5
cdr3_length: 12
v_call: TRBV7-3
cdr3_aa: ASSPDRGQETQY

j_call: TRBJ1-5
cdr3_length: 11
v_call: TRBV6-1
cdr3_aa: ASLGGAGQPQH

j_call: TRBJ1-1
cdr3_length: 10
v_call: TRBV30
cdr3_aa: AWSETATEAF

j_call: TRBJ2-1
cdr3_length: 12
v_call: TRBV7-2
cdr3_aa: ASSTPDPYNEQF

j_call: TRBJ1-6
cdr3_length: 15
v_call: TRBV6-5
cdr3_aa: ASSYLTGPTRNSPLH

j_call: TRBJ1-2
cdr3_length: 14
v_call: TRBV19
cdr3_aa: ASSITPRPGDNGYT

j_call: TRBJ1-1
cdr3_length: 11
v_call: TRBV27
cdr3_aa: ASKFRGNTEAF

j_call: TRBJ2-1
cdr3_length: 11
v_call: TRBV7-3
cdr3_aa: ASSLHVVNEQF

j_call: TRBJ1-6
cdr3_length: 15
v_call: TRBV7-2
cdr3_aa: ASSPKGTGGGNSPLH

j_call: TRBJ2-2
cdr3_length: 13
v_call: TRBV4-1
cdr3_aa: ASSQNGDGAGELF

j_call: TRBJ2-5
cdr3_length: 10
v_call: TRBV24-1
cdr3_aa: ATSDLGVTQY

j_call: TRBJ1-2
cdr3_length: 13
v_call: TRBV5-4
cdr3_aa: ASSSTWGHNYGYT

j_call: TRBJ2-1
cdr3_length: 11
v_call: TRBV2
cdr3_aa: ASSGQSYNEQF

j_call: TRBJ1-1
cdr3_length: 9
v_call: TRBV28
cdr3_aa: ASSFPTEAF

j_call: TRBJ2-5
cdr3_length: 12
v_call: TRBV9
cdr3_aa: ASSVGGIRETQY

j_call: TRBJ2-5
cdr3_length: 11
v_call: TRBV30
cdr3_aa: AWSVGQKETQY